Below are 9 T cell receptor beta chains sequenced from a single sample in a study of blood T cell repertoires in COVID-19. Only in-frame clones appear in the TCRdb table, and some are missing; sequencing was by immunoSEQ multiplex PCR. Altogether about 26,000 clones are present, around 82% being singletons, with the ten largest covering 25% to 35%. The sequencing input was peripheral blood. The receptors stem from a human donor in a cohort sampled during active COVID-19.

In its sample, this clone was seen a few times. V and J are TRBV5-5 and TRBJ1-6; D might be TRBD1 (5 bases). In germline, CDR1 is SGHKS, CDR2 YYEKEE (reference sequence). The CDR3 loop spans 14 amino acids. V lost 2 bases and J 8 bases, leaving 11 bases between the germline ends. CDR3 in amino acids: CASSFGGIDSPLHF. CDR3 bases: TGTGCCAGCAGCTTCGGGGGGATAGATTCACCCCTCCACTTT.

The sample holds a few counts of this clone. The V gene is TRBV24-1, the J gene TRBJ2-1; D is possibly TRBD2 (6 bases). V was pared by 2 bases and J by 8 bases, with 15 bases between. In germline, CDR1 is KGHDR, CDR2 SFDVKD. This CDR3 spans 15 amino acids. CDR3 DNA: TGTGCCACCAGTGATTCCGGAGGGCGCCGGCATGAGCAGTTCTTC. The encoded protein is CATSDSGGRRHEQFF.

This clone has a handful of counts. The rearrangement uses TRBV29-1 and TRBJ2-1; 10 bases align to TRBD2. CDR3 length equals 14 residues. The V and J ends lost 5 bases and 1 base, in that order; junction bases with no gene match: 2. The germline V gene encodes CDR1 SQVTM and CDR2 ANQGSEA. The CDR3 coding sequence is TGCAGCGTTCCTAGCGGGAGATCCTACAATGAGCAGTTCTTC. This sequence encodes CSVPSGRSYNEQFF.

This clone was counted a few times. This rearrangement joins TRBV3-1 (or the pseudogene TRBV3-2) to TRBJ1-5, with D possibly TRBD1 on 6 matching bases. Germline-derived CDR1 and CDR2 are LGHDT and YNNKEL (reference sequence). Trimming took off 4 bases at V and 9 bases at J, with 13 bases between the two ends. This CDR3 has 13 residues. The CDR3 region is CASSLGALGPQHF. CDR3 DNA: TGTGCCAGCAGCCTGGGGGCGCTTGGGCCCCAGCATTTT.

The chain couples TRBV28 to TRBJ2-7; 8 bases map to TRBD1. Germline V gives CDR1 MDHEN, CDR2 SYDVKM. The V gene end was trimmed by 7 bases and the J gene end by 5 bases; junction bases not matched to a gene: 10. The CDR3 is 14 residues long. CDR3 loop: CASKPSDRVNEQYF. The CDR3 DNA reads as TGTGCCAGCAAACCTTCGGACAGGGTCAACGAGCAGTACTTC.

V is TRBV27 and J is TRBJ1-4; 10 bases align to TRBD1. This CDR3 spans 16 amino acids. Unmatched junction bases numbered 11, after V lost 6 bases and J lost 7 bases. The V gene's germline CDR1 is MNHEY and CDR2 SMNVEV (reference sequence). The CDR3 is CASSPQLGTGVEKLFF. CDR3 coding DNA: TGTGCCAGCAGCCCTCAGCTGGGGACAGGGGTTGAAAAACTGTTTTTT.

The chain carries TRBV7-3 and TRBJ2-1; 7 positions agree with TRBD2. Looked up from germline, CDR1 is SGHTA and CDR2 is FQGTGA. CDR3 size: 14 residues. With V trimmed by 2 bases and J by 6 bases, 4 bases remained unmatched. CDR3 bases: TGTGCCAGCAGCTTATCGCGGACTAGCAATGAGCAGTTCTTC. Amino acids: CASSLSRTSNEQFF.

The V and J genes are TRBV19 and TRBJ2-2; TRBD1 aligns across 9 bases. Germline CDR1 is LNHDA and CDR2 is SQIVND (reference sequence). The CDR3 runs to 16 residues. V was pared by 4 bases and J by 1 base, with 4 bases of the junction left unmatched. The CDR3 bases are TGTGCCAGTAGTACGAGACAGGGGGTGAACACCGGGGAGCTGTTTTTT. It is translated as CASSTRQGVNTGELFF.

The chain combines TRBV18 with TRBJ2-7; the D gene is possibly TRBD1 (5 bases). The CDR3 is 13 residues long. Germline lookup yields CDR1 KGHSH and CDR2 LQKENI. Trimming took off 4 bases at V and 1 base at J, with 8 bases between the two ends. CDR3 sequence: CASSHDSSYEQYF. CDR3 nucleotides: TGTGCCAGCTCACACGACAGTTCCTACGAGCAGTACTTC.